The subject of this entry is one T cell receptor beta chain. Its target is not known. V trimming: 4 bases; J trimming: 2 bases; junction bases outside the gene matches: 9. This CDR3 comprises 16 residues. Germline V CDR1 and CDR2: SGHRS, YFSETQ. This record belongs to a study of cytomegalovirus exposure and HLA in healthy donors. Findings of the study overall: Several of the most significant clusters appeared, in a later analysis, to be linked to common viral pathogens. When analyzed later, a missense DCLRE1C variant was found to be linked to TCR beta V- and J-gene trimming. In a later analysis, specific HLA alleles were associated with 15,000 or so TCR beta sequences at a 0.05 false discovery rate.

Both 60 Vbeta primers and 13 Jbeta primers went into the PCR. Sequencing was performed with immunoSEQ multiplex PCR; in TCRdb, only in-frame clones are kept and a portion is missing. Of around 130,000 clones listed, roughly 79% are singletons. Sequenced input: PBMCs. V usage is TRBV5-1 and J usage is TRBJ2-4, with 7 positions matching TRBD1. The TCR comes from a man between 25 and 39 years old in good health and CMV-seronegative. CDR3 coding DNA: TGCGCCAGCAGCAAGGACAGGACGACCACCAAAAACATTCAGTACTTC. This gives the protein CASSKDRTTTKNIQYF.